The present T cell receptor (beta chain) was sequenced within a study of blood T cell repertoires in COVID-19. Study background: Spain, Italy and the United States supplied samples that represented acute and convalescent COVID-19. PBMCs, B-cell-depleted T cells, or T cells were the source of the cDNA or gDNA that made up the material.

The assay was immunoSEQ multiplex PCR, and TCRdb's table has in-frame clones only and misses some. The table lists fewer than 350,000 clones, roughly 90% of them singletons. V was shortened by 5 bases and J by 4 bases, with 10 bases between the two germline ends. Germline CDR1 reads LNHDA; CDR2 reads SQIVND (reference sequence). The CDR3 totals 13 residues. Seattle patients were enrolled while actively infected and followed longitudinally. The specimen sequenced was peripheral blood. V usage is TRBV19 and J usage is TRBJ2-3, with a weak D call TRBD1 (5 bases). This clonotype was sampled from a woman aged 65 to 85 with COVID-19, enrolled during active disease. The CDR3 loop reads CASSSTGSDTQYF. In DNA form, the CDR3 reads TGTGCCAGTAGTTCAACAGGATCAGATACGCAGTATTTT.